These 20 T cell receptor beta chains share one sample of origin, sequenced in a study of T cell responses to AZD1222 COVID-19 vaccine. TCRdb's table, derived via immunoSEQ multiplex PCR, lists solely in-frame clones and lacks some. The sample lists about 110,000 clones, around 90% seen once, with 1.5% to 2% in the top ten. The starting material was peripheral blood, obtained on day 0 of AZD1222 vaccination. Every receptor here comes from an adult in good health.

The chain recombines TRBV11-2 with TRBJ2-1; 11 bases map to TRBD2. There are 16 residues in the CDR3. Germline CDR1 is SGHAT and CDR2 is FQNNGV. V trimming: 4 bases; J trimming: 5 bases; junction bases outside the gene matches: 7. The CDR3 nucleotides are TGTGCCAGCAGCTCACAGGGACTAGCGGTAAACAATGAGCAGTTCTTC. Residues: CASSSQGLAVNNEQFF.

V and J are TRBV6-1 and TRBJ2-3, with 9 positions matching TRBD1. V was clipped by 4 bases and J by 0 bases; unmatched bases: 11. The CDR3 totals 18 residues. CDR1 is MNHNS, CDR2 SASEGT, per germline. CDR3 nucleotides: TGTGCCAGCAGTGTGGTCCCCTTCGGGACAGGGAGCACAGATACGCAGTATTTT. Translating it yields CASSVVPFGTGSTDTQYF.

The table lists this clone with a few counts. The V and J genes are TRBV28 and TRBJ1-5; D remains unclear. Between the trimmed V and J ends, which lost 3 bases and 0 bases, there was a span of 9 bases. This CDR3 region has 15 residues. Germline V gene sequence: CDR1 MDHEN, CDR2 SYDVKM. CDR3 bases: TGTGCCAGCAGTTTCACCAGATCTAGCAATCAGCCCCAGCATTTT. It specifies CASSFTRSSNQPQHF. The whole variable domain, remainder taken from reference TRBV28 and TRBJ1-5, is DVKVTQSSRYLVKRTGEKVFLECVQDMDHENMFWYRQDPGLGLRLIYFSYDVKMKEKGDIPEGYSVSREKKERFSLILESASTNQTSMYLCASSFTRSSNQPQHFGDGTRLSIL.

CDR3 sequence reads: CASSASGGPLSYNEQFF. The CDR3 nucleotides are TGTGCCAGCAGCGCATCAGGGGGCCCGCTCTCCTACAATGAGCAGTTCTTC. The J gene is TRBJ2-1, the V gene TRBV9; 8 bases map to TRBD1. The V segment lost 3 bases and the J segment 0 bases; nucleotides outside the gene matches: 8. This CDR3 is 17 amino acids long. Germline CDR1 SGDLS, CDR2 YYNGEE.

V and J are TRBV10-3 and TRBJ2-1, with 8 bases identical to TRBD2. CDR3 length: 15 residues. Germline V lookup: CDR1 ENHRY, CDR2 SYGVKD. The junction had 11 bases not matched to a gene; V was cut back by 5 bases and J by 8 bases. The CDR3, as DNA: TGTGCCATCAGTCAAGCGGGAGATAGGAGCGATGAGCAGTTCTTC. Protein product: CAISQAGDRSDEQFF.

The CDR3 DNA follows: TGTGCCAGCAGCTTCGGACAGGTGGGGACTGAAGCTTTCTTT. This sequence encodes CASSFGQVGTEAFF. The gene calls are TRBV5-5 and TRBJ1-1; 7 bases map to TRBD1. Trimming took 2 bases from V and 5 from J; bases not matched to a gene: 6. The CDR3 consists of 14 residues. Germline CDR1 reads SGHKS; CDR2 reads YYEKEE (reference sequence).

The chain couples TRBV3-1 (or the pseudogene TRBV3-2) to TRBJ2-7; D uncertain. CDR3 length: 16 amino acids. Germline V gene lookup returns CDR1 LGHDT and CDR2 YNNKEL (reference sequence). Trimming took off 0 bases at V and 0 bases at J, with 12 bases between the two ends. The CDR3 is CASSQDGSGNSYEQYF. In DNA, the CDR3 is TGTGCCAGCAGCCAAGATGGCTCCGGAAACTCCTACGAGCAGTACTTC.

CDR3 region: CASSPRRWEGNEKLFF. The CDR3 region has the DNA TGTGCCAGCAGTCCGCGAAGGTGGGAGGGTAATGAAAAACTGTTTTTT. The chain recombines TRBV28 with TRBJ1-4; no clear D gene. The CDR3 totals 16 residues. The germline CDR1 and CDR2 sequences are MDHEN and SYDVKM. Trimming shortened V by 5 bases and J by 4 bases, and 17 bases separated the two germline ends. The full variable domain, with the rest looked up from reference TRBV28 and TRBJ1-4, is DVKVTQSSRYLVKRTGEKVFLECVQDMDHENMFWYRQDPGLGLRLIYFSYDVKMKEKGDIPEGYSVSREKKERFSLILESASTNQTSMYLCASSPRRWEGNEKLFFGSGTQLSVL.

This rearrangement joins TRBV12-3 or TRBV12-4 to TRBJ2-7, with D possibly being TRBD1 (5 bases). The CDR3 covers 13 residues. Trimming left V 5 bases short and J 0 bases short, with 8 bases between. The CDR3 DNA reads as TGTGCCAGCAGTCCGACAGTCTCCTACGAGCAGTACTTC. Translation gives CASSPTVSYEQYF.

This sequence joins TRBV5-6 and TRBJ1-2; D might be TRBD1 (6 bases). The germline V gene has CDR1 SGHDT and CDR2 YYEEEE. This CDR3 comprises 14 residues. Trimming stripped 0 bases from V and 4 bases from J, with 10 bases between. CDR3 nucleotides: TGTGCCAGCAGCTTGGACCAGGGGATCTATGGCTACACCTTC. This encodes CASSLDQGIYGYTF. The entire variable domain, with the rest obtained from reference TRBV5-6 and TRBJ1-2, is as follows: DAGVTQSPTHLIKTRGQQVTLRCSPKSGHDTVSWYQQALGQGPQFIFQYYEEEERQRGNFPDRFSGHQFPNYSSELNVNALLLGDSALYLCASSLDQGIYGYTFGSGTRLTVV.

This clone appeared a single time. Compared with germline, one end of the junction differs, possibly owing to a read error. This chain joins TRBV12-5 and TRBJ2-7; unclear D gene. This CDR3 region has 13 residues. CDR1 is LGHNT and CDR2 is FRNRAP in the germline V gene. The CDR3 DNA is TGTGTTAGTGCCCTCCCAGCCCGCTACGAGCAGTACTTC. Amino acids: CVSALPARYEQYF.

The V and J genes are TRBV5-1 and TRBJ2-7, with 8 bases that match TRBD1. The junction had 8 bases not matched to a gene; V was cut back by 0 bases and J by 9 bases. The length of the CDR3 is 14 residues. Germline values: CDR1 SGHRS, CDR2 YFSETQ. The chain's CDR3 is CASSLDGTGNRQYF. CDR3 in DNA: TGCGCCAGCAGCTTGGATGGGACAGGCAACAGGCAGTACTTC.

This chain links TRBV19 with TRBJ1-2, with a weak D call TRBD1 (5 bases). The germline V gene has CDR1 LNHDA and CDR2 SQIVND (reference sequence). Deletions cut 3 bases from V and 6 bases from J, with 14 bases between. The length of the CDR3 is 14 residues. The CDR3 DNA reads as TGTGCCAGTAGTATTTGGGCCCCGGACAATGGCTACACCTTC. Translation: CASSIWAPDNGYTF. Variable domain in full (rest from reference TRBV19 and TRBJ1-2): DGGITQSPKYLFRKEGQNVTLSCEQNLNHDAMYWYRQDPGQGLRLIYYSQIVNDFQKGDIAEGYSVSREKKESFPLTVTSAQKNPTAFYLCASSIWAPDNGYTFGSGTRLTVV.

V usage is TRBV19 and J usage is TRBJ2-1, with D possibly being TRBD1 (5 bases). Trimming left V 7 bases short and J 7 bases short, with 11 bases between. The CDR3 runs to 12 residues. From germline, CDR1 is LNHDA and CDR2 SQIVND (reference sequence). The CDR3 protein is CASTSQGNEQFF. CDR3 DNA sequence: TGTGCCAGTACGAGCCAGGGTAATGAGCAGTTCTTC. Variable domain in full (rest from reference TRBV19 and TRBJ2-1): DGGITQSPKYLFRKEGQNVTLSCEQNLNHDAMYWYRQDPGQGLRLIYYSQIVNDFQKGDIAEGYSVSREKKESFPLTVTSAQKNPTAFYLCASTSQGNEQFFGPGTRLTVL.

The chain couples TRBV10-1 to TRBJ1-1; D may be TRBD1 (5 bases). Trimming removed 2 bases at V and 2 bases at J, with 18 bases between. The CDR3 sequence is 17 residues long. CDR1 is WNHNN and CDR2 is SYGVQD in the germline V gene (reference sequence). The CDR3 loop reads CASSETGGKLANTEAFF. As DNA, the CDR3 is TGCGCCAGCAGTGAGACGGGGGGGAAGTTGGCAAACACTGAAGCTTTCTTT.

This chain links TRBV14 with TRBJ1-2; D is unclear. The CDR3 loop spans 14 amino acids. The V end lost 4 bases, the J end lost 4 bases, and 13 bases lay between the germline ends. Germline V gene data show CDR1 as SGHDN and CDR2 as FVKESK. Here the CDR3 DNA reads TGTGCCAGCAGCCCTCGGAAGGGCGCCTATGGCTACACCTTC. It translates to CASSPRKGAYGYTF. The complete variable domain, with remaining parts taken from reference TRBV14 and TRBJ1-2, reads EAGVTQFPSHSVIEKGQTVTLRCDPISGHDNLYWYRRVMGKEIKFLLHFVKESKQDESGMPNNRFLAERTGGTYSTLKVQPAELEDSGVYFCASSPRKGAYGYTFGSGTRLTVV.

This clone has only a few counts. The CDR3 DNA is TGTGCCAGCAGAAGGGACCAAGAGACCCAGTACTTC. Its translation is CASRRDQETQYF. This chain uses TRBV12-3 or TRBV12-4 with TRBJ2-5; D is ambiguous. V was shortened by 6 bases and J by 0 bases, with 5 bases between the two germline ends. The CDR3 has 12 amino acids.

The rearrangement joins TRBV9 to TRBJ2-3, with TRBD2 matching 10 bases. Germline V gene sequence: CDR1 SGDLS, CDR2 YYNGEE. This CDR3 spans 16 amino acids. Trimming at V came to 0 bases and at J to 6 bases, leaving 7 bases not matched to a gene. CDR3 nucleotide sequence: TGTGCCAGCAGCGTAGCCGCTAGCGGGAGTGGTGATACGCAGTATTTT. Amino acid sequence: CASSVAASGSGDTQYF.

The rearrangement joins TRBV4-1 to TRBJ2-7; no reliable D call. The CDR3 sequence is 16 residues long. Trimming pared 0 bases from V and 0 bases from J, leaving 12 bases between. Per germline, CDR1 MGHRA and CDR2 YSYEKL. CDR3 protein: CASSQEYLTSSYEQYF. The CDR3 DNA is TGCGCCAGCAGCCAAGAGTACCTTACCAGCTCCTACGAGCAGTACTTC.

This chain connects TRBV11-2 to TRBJ2-1; D remains ambiguous. CDR3 length: 12 amino acids. Germline V lookup: CDR1 SGHAT, CDR2 FQNNGV. Between the trimmed V and J ends, which lost 3 bases and 6 bases, there was a span of 6 bases. The CDR3 DNA reads as TGTGCCAGCAGCTTCCAGACCAATGAGCAGTTCTTC. The encoded protein is CASSFQTNEQFF.